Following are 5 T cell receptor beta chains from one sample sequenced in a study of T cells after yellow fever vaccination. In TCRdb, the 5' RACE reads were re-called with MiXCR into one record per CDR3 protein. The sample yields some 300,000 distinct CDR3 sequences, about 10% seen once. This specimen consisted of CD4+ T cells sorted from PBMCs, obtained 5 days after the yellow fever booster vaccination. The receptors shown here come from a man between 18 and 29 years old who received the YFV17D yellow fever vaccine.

CDR3 DNA sequence: TGTGCCAGCTCGCCCTCCGGGACAGCAGATGAAGCTTTCTTT. Protein sequence: CASSPSGTADEAFF. The chain links TRBV18 to TRBJ1-1; 7 bases map to TRBD1. Per germline, CDR1 KGHSH and CDR2 LQKENI. The CDR3 sequence is 14 residues long. V lost 6 bases and J lost 7; bases outside the gene matches: 11.

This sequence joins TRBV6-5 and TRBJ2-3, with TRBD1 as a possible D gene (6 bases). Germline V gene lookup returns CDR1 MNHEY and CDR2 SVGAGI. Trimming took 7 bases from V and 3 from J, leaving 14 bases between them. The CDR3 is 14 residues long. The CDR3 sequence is CASNVGARTDTQYF. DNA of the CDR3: TGTGCCAGCAACGTGGGGGCTCGAACAGATACGCAGTATTTT.

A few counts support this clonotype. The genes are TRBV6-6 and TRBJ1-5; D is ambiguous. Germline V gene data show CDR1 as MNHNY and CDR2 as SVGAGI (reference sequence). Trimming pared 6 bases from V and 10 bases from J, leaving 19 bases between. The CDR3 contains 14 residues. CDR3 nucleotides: TGTGCCAGCAGATCTACAGTGGCTTGGAAACCCCAGCATTTT. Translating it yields CASRSTVAWKPQHF.

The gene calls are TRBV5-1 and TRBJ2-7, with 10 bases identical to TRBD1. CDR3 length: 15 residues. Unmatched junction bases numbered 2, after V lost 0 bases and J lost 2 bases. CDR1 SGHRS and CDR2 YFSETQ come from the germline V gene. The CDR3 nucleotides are TGCGCCAGCAGCTTGGGAGGGACAGGGGCCTACGAGCAGTACTTC. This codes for CASSLGGTGAYEQYF.

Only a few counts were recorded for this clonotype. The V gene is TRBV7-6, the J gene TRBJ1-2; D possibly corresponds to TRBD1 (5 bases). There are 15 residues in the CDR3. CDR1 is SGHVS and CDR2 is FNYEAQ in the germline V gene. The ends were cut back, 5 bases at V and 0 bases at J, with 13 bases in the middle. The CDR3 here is CASSPRDGANYGYTF. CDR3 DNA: TGTGCCAGCAGCCCGAGGGACGGAGCTAACTATGGCTACACCTTC. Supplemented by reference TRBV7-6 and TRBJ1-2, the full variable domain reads GAGVSQSPRYKVTKRGQDVALRCDPISGHVSLYWYRQALGQGPEFLTYFNYEAQQDKSGLPNDRFSAERPEGSISTLTIQRTEQRDSAMYRCASSPRDGANYGYTFGSGTRLTVV.